The 13 T cell receptor beta chains below were found in one sample sequenced in a study of cytomegalovirus exposure and HLA in healthy donors. The PCR was carried out with 60 Vbeta primers and 13 Jbeta primers. Clones were sequenced by immunoSEQ multiplex PCR, and TCRdb holds only the in-frame ones, with some missing. The sample contains around 130,000 clones, 75% to 85% of which appear only once. The sample taken for sequencing was PBMCs. These receptors were collected from a girl aged 2 to 9 in good health and CMV-seronegative.

This clone was seen a single time. The V call is TRBV28, the J call TRBJ1-4, with D possibly being TRBD1 (5 bases). V was shortened by 2 bases and J by 3 bases, with 10 bases between the two germline ends. This CDR3 has 15 residues. Germline loops: CDR1 MDHEN, CDR2 SYDVKM. This CDR3 is CASSLRGGSNEKLFF. CDR3 in DNA: TGTGCCAGCAGTTTAAGGGGAGGATCTAATGAAAAACTGTTTTTT.

The DNA of the CDR3 is TGTGCCAGCAGCAAAGCGCTTGGCTGTAAGTATAATTCACCCCTCCACTTT. Translation: CASSKALGCKYNSPLHF. This chain links TRBV21-1 with TRBJ1-6; TRBD1, as called in the table, went unchecked against the DNA. TRBV21-1 is shown as a pseudogene. The CDR3 loop spans 17 amino acids.

This clone turned up a few times. The chain employs TRBV25-1 and TRBJ2-7; 9 nucleotides agree with TRBD1. The CDR3 covers 18 residues. Germline trimming cut 2 bases from V and 3 bases from J; bases unmatched to any gene: 14. The germline V gene encodes CDR1 MGHDK and CDR2 SYGVNS. This chain's CDR3 is CASSEAISPGQGLYEQYF. For the CDR3, the DNA is TGTGCCAGCAGTGAAGCCATTTCCCCGGGACAGGGACTCTACGAGCAGTACTTC.

The chain has TRBV4-1 and TRBJ1-4, with 7 bases aligning to TRBD1. Germline V gives CDR1 MGHRA, CDR2 YSYEKL. The CDR3 covers 15 residues. V gave up 6 bases and J gave up 1 base; unmatched junction bases: 5. The CDR3 nucleotides read TGCGCCAGCAGAGGACAGGCCTTAACTAATGAAAAACTGTTTTTT. Translation gives CASRGQALTNEKLFF.

V gene TRBV27 combines with J gene TRBJ1-2; weak D call: TRBD1 (5 bases). Germline loops: CDR1 MNHEY, CDR2 SMNVEV (reference sequence). The CDR3 runs to 14 residues. Trimming shortened V by 3 bases and J by 13 bases, and 21 bases separated the two germline ends. Here the CDR3 DNA reads TGTGCCAGCAGTTTGGTTAGGGACTCAAGCAGGGTCACCTTC. Translation: CASSLVRDSSRVTF.

The chain has TRBV5-1 and TRBJ2-1; possibly TRBD1 for D (6 bases). The germline CDR1 and CDR2 sequences are SGHRS and YFSETQ. With 4 bases removed from V and 7 bases from J, the gap between germline ends came to 18 bases. The CDR3 is 15 residues long. CDR3 DNA: TGCGCCAGCAGCCCGGGACACCTGCCCATAAATGAGCAGTTCTTC. Amino acids: CASSPGHLPINEQFF.

The chain couples TRBV5-5 to TRBJ1-2; possibly TRBD1 for D (6 bases). The CDR3 totals 14 residues. The V and J ends lost 4 bases and 5 bases respectively, with 15 bases between them. Germline CDR1 is SGHKS and CDR2 is YYEKEE (reference sequence). CDR3 in DNA: TGTGCCAGCAGCCGGAACAGGGAAGTTTATGGCTACACCTTC. As protein: CASSRNREVYGYTF.

The chain carries TRBV18 and TRBJ2-1, with a possible D match to TRBD2 (6 bases). Trimming shortened V by 0 bases and J by 4 bases, and 7 bases separated the two germline ends. Germline loops: CDR1 KGHSH, CDR2 LQKENI. CDR3 length: 14 amino acids. The CDR3 nucleotides are TGTGCCAGCTCACCACCGGGACTTTACAATGAGCAGTTCTTC. Its protein product is CASSPPGLYNEQFF.

The rearrangement uses TRBV7-8 and TRBJ2-7; D may be TRBD2 (6 bases). The CDR3 is 15 amino acids. Looked up from germline, CDR1 is SGHVS and CDR2 is FQNEAQ. The V end lost 7 bases, the J end lost 3 bases, and 19 bases lay between the germline ends. CDR3 region: CASTESAGLRYEQYF. The CDR3 DNA is TGTGCCAGCACCGAGAGTGCGGGGCTCCGCTACGAGCAGTACTTC.

The chain uses TRBV7-9 and TRBJ2-7; 7 nucleotides align to TRBD1. V was pared by 8 bases and J by 2 bases, with 9 bases of the junction left unmatched. The germline V gene has CDR1 SEHNR and CDR2 FQNEAQ (reference sequence). The CDR3 consists of 14 residues. CDR3 bases: TGTGCCAGCGGTTGGACAGGACAGGCCTACGAGCAGTACTTC. Amino acids: CASGWTGQAYEQYF.

The J gene is TRBJ2-7, the V gene TRBV27; the match to TRBD1 covers 7 bases. CDR1 is MNHEY and CDR2 is SMNVEV in the germline V gene (reference sequence). The CDR3 loop spans 15 amino acids. V trimming: 2 bases; J trimming: 2 bases; junction bases outside the gene matches: 6. In DNA form, the CDR3 reads TGTGCCAGCAGTTTAAGGCAGGGGGAAGCCTACGAGCAGTACTTC. Its protein is CASSLRQGEAYEQYF.

This rearrangement joins TRBV7-2 to TRBJ1-6, with D tentatively TRBD1 (6 bases). This CDR3 spans 11 amino acids. V was pared by 6 bases and J by 10 bases, with 7 bases between. Germline lookup yields CDR1 SGHTA and CDR2 FQGNSA. DNA for the CDR3: TGTGCCAGCAGGGACAGATCACCCCTCCACTTT. Translation gives CASRDRSPLHF.

This clone came up a few times. The junction departs from the called germline gene at one end, perhaps through a read error. The DNA for the CDR3 is TGTGCTAGCAGCTCGAAACAGGTTATGAACACTGAAGCTTTCTTT. It translates to CASSSKQVMNTEAFF. The chain combines TRBV7-7 with TRBJ1-1, with D perhaps TRBD1 (5 bases). CDR3 size: 15 residues. The germline CDR1 and CDR2 sequences are SSHAT and FNYEAQ (reference sequence). The whole variable domain, remainder taken from reference TRBV7-7 and TRBJ1-1, is GAGVSQSPRYKVTKRGQDVTLRCDPISSHATLYWYQQALGQGPEFLTYFNYEAQPDKSGLPSDRFSAERPEGSISTLTIQRTEQRDSAMYRCASSSKQVMNTEAFFGQGTRLTVV.